This TCR beta chain was identified during a study of blood T cell repertoires in COVID-19. After removal of 3 bases from V and 1 base from J, the junction contained 8 bases not matched to a gene. Germline V gene lookup returns CDR1 KGHDR and CDR2 SFDVKD. CDR3 length equals 17 residues. Authors' processing steps: Estimated nucleated cell counts came from reference gene primer amplification. Sequencing was performed with immunoSEQ multiplex PCR; in TCRdb, only in-frame clones are kept and a portion is missing. V and J calls and clone size are copied from that table; D and trimming were computed from the DNA. The profile shows over 300,000 clones, around 84% of them singletons.

V gene TRBV24-1 combines with J gene TRBJ2-3; 8 bases map to TRBD2. The specimen sequenced was PBMCs or T cells enriched from blood (not recorded which). The TCR was taken from a young woman who had recovered from COVID-19. The CDR3 coding sequence is TGTGCCACCAGTGATCCCCGGGGTAGCGGGGGCACAGATACGCAGTATTTT. Translating it yields CATSDPRGSGGTDTQYF.